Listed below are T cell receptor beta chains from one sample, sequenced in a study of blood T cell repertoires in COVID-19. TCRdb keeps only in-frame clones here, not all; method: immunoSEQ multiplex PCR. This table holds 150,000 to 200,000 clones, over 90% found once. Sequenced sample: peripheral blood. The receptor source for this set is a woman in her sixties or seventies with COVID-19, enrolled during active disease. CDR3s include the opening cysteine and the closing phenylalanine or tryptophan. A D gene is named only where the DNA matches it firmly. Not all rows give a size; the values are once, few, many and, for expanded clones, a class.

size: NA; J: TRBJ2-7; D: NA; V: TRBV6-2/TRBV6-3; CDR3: CASSRSGRWTDPYEQYF; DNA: TGTGCCAGCAGCCGCTCGGGCCGGTGGACAGATCCCTACGAGCAGTACTTC
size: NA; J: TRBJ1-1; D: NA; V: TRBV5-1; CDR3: CASSLASASEAFF; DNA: TGCGCCAGCAGCCTAGCAAGTGCGAGTGAAGCTTTCTTT
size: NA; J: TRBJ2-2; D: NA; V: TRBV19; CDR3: CATKDRILTGELFF; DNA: TGTGCCACCAAAGACAGAATCCTCACCGGGGAGCTGTTTTTT
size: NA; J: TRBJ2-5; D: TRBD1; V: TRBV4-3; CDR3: CASSPRGQGRGETQYF; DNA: TGCGCCAGCAGCCCCCGTGGACAGGGACGAGGAGAGACCCAGTACTTC
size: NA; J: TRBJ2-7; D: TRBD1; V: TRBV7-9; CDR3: CASSLGQGLDEQYF; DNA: TGTGCCAGCAGCTTAGGACAGGGTCTGGACGAGCAGTACTTC
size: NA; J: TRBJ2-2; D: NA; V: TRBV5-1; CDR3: CASSVRGRGFNTGELFF; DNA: TGCGCCAGCAGCGTGAGAGGTCGGGGATTTAACACCGGGGAGCTGTTTTTT
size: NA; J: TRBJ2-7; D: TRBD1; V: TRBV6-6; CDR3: CASSSSTGGIYEQYF; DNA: TGTGCCAGCAGTTCCTCGACAGGGGGTATATACGAGCAGTACTTC
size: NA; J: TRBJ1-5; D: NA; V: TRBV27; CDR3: CACSSSEGYQPQHF; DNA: TGTGCCTGCAGTTCATCGGAGGGTTATCAGCCCCAGCATTTT
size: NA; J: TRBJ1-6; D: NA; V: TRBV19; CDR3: CASSIGELTSPLHF; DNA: TGTGCCAGTAGTATAGGGGAGCTTACTTCACCCCTCCACTTT
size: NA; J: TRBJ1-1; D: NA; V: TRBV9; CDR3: CASSVAGDTEAFF; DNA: TGTGCCAGCAGCGTAGCGGGGGATACTGAAGCTTTCTTT
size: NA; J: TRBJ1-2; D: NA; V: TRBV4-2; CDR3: CASSQDRGSPYGYTF; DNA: TGTGCCAGCAGCCAAGATAGAGGCAGCCCCTATGGCTACACCTTC
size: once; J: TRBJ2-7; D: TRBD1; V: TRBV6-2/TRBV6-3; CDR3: CASSWDRAYEQYF; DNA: TGTGCCAGCAGTTGGGACAGGGCCTACGAGCAGTACTTC
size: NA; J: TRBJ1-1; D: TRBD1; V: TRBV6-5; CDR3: CASSLLGTGRAFF; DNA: TGTGCCAGCAGTTTATTAGGGACAGGGAGGGCTTTCTTT
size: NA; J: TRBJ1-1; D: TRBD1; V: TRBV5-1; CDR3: CASSPLGDRAWTEAFF; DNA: TGCGCCAGCAGCCCGCTCGGGGACAGGGCGTGGACTGAAGCTTTCTTT
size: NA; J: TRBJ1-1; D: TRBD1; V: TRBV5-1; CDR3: CASSLRYRGDTEAFF; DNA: TGCGCCAGCAGCTTGAGGTACAGGGGGGACACTGAAGCTTTCTTT
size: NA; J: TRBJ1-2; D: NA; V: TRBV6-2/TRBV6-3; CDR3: CASRYANYGYTF; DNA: TGTGCCAGCAGGTACGCGAACTATGGCTACACCTTC
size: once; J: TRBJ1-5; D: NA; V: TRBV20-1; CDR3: CSASGGLNQPQHF; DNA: TGCAGTGCTAGTGGGGGGCTCAATCAGCCCCAGCATTTT
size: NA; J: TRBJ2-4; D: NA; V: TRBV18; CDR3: CASSLQGGDKNIQYF; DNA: TGTGCCAGCTCACTTCAGGGTGGGGACAAAAACATTCAGTACTTC
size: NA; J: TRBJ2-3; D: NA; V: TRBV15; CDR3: CATSRERGISTDTQYF; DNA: TGTGCCACCAGCAGAGAAAGGGGTATTAGCACAGATACGCAGTATTTT
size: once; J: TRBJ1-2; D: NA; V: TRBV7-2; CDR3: CASSLQAVYGYTF; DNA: TGTGCCAGCAGCTTACAGGCAGTATATGGCTACACCTTC
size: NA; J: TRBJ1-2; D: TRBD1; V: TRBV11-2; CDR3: CASSLKLGGQGAYGYTF; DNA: TGTGCCAGCAGCTTAAAGTTGGGGGGACAGGGGGCATATGGCTACACCTTC
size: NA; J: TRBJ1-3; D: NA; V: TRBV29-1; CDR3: CSARGWDTIYF; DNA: TGCAGCGCTAGGGGTTGGGACACCATATATTTT
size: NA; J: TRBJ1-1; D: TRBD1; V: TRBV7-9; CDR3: CASSYQGVYTEAFF; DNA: TGTGCCAGCAGCTACCAGGGGGTTTACACTGAAGCTTTCTTT
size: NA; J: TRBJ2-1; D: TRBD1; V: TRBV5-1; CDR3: CASSFGQGIPYNEQFF; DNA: TGCGCCAGCAGCTTCGGACAGGGAATACCCTACAATGAGCAGTTCTTC
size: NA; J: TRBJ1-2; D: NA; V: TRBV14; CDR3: CASSQGYGEGSGGYTF; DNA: TGTGCCAGCAGCCAAGGATATGGGGAGGGGAGCGGTGGCTACACCTTC
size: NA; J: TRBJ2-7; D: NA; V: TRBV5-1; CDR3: CASSHSGGGRSSYEQYF; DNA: TGCGCCAGCAGCCACTCGGGCGGGGGCCGAAGCTCCTACGAGCAGTACTTC
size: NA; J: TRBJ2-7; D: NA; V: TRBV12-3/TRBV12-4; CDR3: CASRAVQGHEQYF; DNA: TGTGCCAGCAGGGCCGTACAGGGCCACGAGCAGTACTTC
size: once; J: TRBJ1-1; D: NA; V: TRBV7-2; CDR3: CASSLEGDTEAFF; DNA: TGTGCCAGCAGCTTAGAGGGAGACACTGAAGCTTTCTTT
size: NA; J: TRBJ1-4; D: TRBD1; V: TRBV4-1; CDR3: CASSQEAPGTGREKLFF; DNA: TGCGCCAGCAGCCAAGAGGCGCCCGGGACAGGGCGTGAAAAACTGTTTTTT
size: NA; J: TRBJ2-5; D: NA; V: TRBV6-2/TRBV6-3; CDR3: CASSATVAVGTQYF; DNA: TGTGCCAGCAGTGCGACTGTTGCCGTCGGGACCCAGTACTTC
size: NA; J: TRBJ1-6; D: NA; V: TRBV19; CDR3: CASTQVTGDESPLHF; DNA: TGTGCCAGTACCCAAGTTACGGGGGATGAGTCACCCCTCCACTTT
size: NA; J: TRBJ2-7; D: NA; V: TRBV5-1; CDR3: CASTNRRGAGGYEQYF; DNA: TGCGCCAGCACCAACCGGCGGGGGGCAGGGGGCTACGAGCAGTACTTC
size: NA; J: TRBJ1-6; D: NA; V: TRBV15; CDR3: CATSRDGGSSAYIPPLHF; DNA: TGTGCCACCAGCAGAGATGGCGGATCTAGCGCCTATATCCCACCCCTCCACTTT
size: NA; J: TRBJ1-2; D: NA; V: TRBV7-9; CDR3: CASSFAGLNNYGYTF; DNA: TGTGCCAGCAGCTTCGCCGGACTAAATAACTATGGCTACACCTTC
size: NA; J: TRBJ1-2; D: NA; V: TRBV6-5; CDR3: CASRFGGGGSGYTF; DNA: TGTGCCAGCAGGTTCGGCGGCGGGGGCTCTGGCTACACCTTC
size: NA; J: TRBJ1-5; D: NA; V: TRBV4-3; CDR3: CASSQQTRGYYSNQPQHF; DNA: TGCGCCAGCAGCCAACAGACTCGGGGGTATTATAGCAATCAGCCCCAGCATTTT
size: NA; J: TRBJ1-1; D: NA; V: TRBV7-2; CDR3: CASSLQSRRNTEAFF; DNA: TGTGCCAGCAGCTTACAAAGCAGGCGGAACACTGAAGCTTTCTTT
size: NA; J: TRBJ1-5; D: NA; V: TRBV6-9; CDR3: CASNHRVRDQPQHF; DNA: TGTGCCAGCAACCACAGGGTCAGGGATCAGCCCCAGCATTTT
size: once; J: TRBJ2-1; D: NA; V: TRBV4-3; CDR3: CASSQDLRQEYNEQFF; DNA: TGCGCCAGCAGCCAAGATCTCCGACAGGAGTACAATGAGCAGTTCTTC
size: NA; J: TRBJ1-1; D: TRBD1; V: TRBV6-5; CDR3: CASSYPGGLEAFF; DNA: TGTGCCAGCAGTTATCCAGGGGGCCTTGAAGCTTTCTTT
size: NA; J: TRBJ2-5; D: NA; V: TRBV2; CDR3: CASSEFSGRETQYF; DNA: TGTGCCAGCAGTGAGTTTTCGGGGAGGGAGACCCAGTACTTC
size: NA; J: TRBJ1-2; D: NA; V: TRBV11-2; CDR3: CASSLVLGGANYGYTF; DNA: TGTGCCAGCAGCTTGGTTTTGGGGGGGGCTAACTATGGCTACACCTTC
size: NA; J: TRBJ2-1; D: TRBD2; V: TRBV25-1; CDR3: CASTGLATYNEQFF; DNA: TGTGCCAGCACTGGACTAGCAACCTACAATGAGCAGTTCTTC
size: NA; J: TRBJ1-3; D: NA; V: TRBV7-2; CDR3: CASSPRPGGSGNTIYF; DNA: TGTGCCAGCAGCCCTAGACCGGGAGGCTCTGGAAACACCATATATTTT